These 3 T cell receptor beta chains originate from one sample sequenced in a study of T-cell reconstitution after alpha-beta-depleted transplantation in children. Researchers prepared the TCRbeta library using unique molecular identifiers, the study reports. Each CDR3 protein gets one entry after TCRdb re-called the PCR reads with MiXCR. Altogether 750,000 to 950,000 distinct CDR3 sequences are present, under 20% being singletons, with the ten largest covering around 5.3%. Specimen: PBMCs, mostly from graft donor cells, collected 360 days after TCRalphabeta/CD19-depleted stem cell transplant. These receptors originate from a male patient under 18 who had a stem cell transplant for acute lymphoblastic leukemia, so the T cells may come from the graft donor.

The chain joins TRBV5-1 to TRBJ1-2; possibly TRBD1 for D (5 bases). V gave up 4 bases and J gave up 0 bases, with 25 bases separating them. The CDR3 runs to 19 residues. CDR1 SGHRS and CDR2 YFSETQ come from the germline V gene. The CDR3 DNA sequence: TGCGCCAGCAGCCCCCCCGCGGGGGACTCCGGGTTTACTAACTATGGCTACACCTTC. Residues: CASSPPAGDSGFTNYGYTF.

This clonotype was seen repeatedly, ten times or more. The chain uses TRBV7-9 and TRBJ2-7, with D tentatively TRBD2 (5 bases). Per the germline V gene, CDR1 is SEHNR and CDR2 is FQNEAQ (reference sequence). V was trimmed by 5 bases and J by 2 bases, leaving 10 bases between them. This CDR3 has 13 amino acids. Here the CDR3 reads CASSKREAYEQYF. The CDR3 DNA reads TGTGCCAGCAGCAAGAGGGAAGCCTACGAGCAGTACTTC.

The chain recombines TRBV2 with TRBJ2-2; D remains unclear. The length of the CDR3 is 11 residues. Trimming left V 10 bases short and J 7 bases short, with 10 bases between. Per the germline V gene, CDR1 is SNHLY and CDR2 is FYNNEI. The CDR3 nucleotides read TGTGCCATCCCCCTGGGCGGGGAGCTGTTTTTT. Translated, it gives CAIPLGGELFF.